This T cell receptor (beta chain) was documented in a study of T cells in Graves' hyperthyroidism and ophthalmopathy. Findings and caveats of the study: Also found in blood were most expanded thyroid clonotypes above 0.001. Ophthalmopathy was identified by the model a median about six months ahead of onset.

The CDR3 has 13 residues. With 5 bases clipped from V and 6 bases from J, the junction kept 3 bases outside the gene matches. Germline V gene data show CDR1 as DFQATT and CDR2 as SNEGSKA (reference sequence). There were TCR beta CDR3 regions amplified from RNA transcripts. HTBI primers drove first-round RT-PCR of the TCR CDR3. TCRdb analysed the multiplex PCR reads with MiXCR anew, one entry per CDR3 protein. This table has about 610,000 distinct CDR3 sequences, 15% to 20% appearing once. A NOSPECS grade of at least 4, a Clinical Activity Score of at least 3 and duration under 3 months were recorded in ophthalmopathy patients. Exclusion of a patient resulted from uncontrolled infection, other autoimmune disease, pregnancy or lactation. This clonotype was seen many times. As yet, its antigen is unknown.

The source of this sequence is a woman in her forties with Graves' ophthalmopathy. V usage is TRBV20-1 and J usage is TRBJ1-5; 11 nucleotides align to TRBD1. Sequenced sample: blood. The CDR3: CSARDRGFQPQHF. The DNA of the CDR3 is TGCAGTGCTCGGGACAGGGGGTTTCAGCCCCAGCATTTT.